A selection of T cell receptor beta chains follows, all from one sample in a study of blood T cells in healthy people across ages. TCRdb reprocessed the 5' RACE reads via MiXCR and lists one record per CDR3 protein. The profile covers fewer than 900,000 distinct CDR3 sequences, with under 40% appearing a single time and over 10% taken by the ten largest. Sequenced: blood. The receptors derive from a man aged 18-30 years in good health. Each CDR3 is given without its conserved first and last residue.

j_call | v_call | cdr3_aa
TRBJ2-1 | TRBV20-1 | SARDFIGQGAHNEQF
TRBJ1-5 | TRBV28 | ASRPGQGYQPQH
TRBJ2-3 | TRBV20-1 | SAPPRGTDTQY
TRBJ2-3 | TRBV12-3/TRBV12-4 | ASSFGPPSADTQY
TRBJ1-2 | TRBV27 | ASSPGRFYGYT
TRBJ2-3 | TRBV7-2 | ASSSQTSGGGADTQY
TRBJ2-3 | TRBV5-6 | ASSRGRAASSTDTQY
TRBJ1-2 | TRBV6-6 | ASSVTGTGGGYT
TRBJ2-1 | TRBV29-1 | SITGTSGDPSYNEQF
TRBJ2-3 | TRBV14 | ASSPTFQGNTQY
TRBJ2-5 | TRBV5-1 | ASSLVQGAQSETQY
TRBJ2-1 | TRBV6-5 | ASSYSSGGNIYNEQF
TRBJ2-1 | TRBV3-1 | ASSRGLAGGLSPGVDEQF
TRBJ1-1 | TRBV12-3/TRBV12-4 | ASSFTGPVSEAF
TRBJ2-7 | TRBV4-2 | ASSQEAATLNNEQY
TRBJ2-1 | TRBV20-1 | SSWGLAGGSSSYNEQF
TRBJ2-1 | TRBV19 | ASSIGSPGGSYNEQF
TRBJ2-1 | TRBV29-1 | SVGEARF
TRBJ2-6 | TRBV20-1 | SSEHLSSGANVLT
. | TRBV12-3/TRBV12-4 | ASSPGTGGTEQY
TRBJ1-6 | TRBV6-2/TRBV6-3 | ASRETMDSPLH
TRBJ2-2 | TRBV15 | ATSRVASLHTGELF
TRBJ2-7 | TRBV21-1 | ASSKDGAGDPYEQY
TRBJ1-3 | TRBV7-2 | ASSLGHSISGNTIY
TRBJ2-7 | TRBV6-2/TRBV6-3 | ASWKTGVQYEQY
TRBJ2-3 | TRBV7-6 | ANSLRTGARTDTQY
. | TRBV20-1 | SASDYPSSYNEQY
TRBJ2-5 | TRBV20-1 | SARDMQGSETQY
TRBJ1-6 | TRBV28 | ASSFVGGLDSPLH
TRBJ2-5 | TRBV6-5 | ASSLGLMQETQY
TRBJ1-2 | TRBV3-1 | ASSQREQYGYT
TRBJ2-5 | TRBV5-6 | ASSLWAGLKETQY
TRBJ2-5 | TRBV29-1 | SVLRVAGVGETQY
TRBJ2-6 | TRBV28 | ASSFPQGSSGANVLT
TRBJ1-2 | TRBV4-3 | ASSQATDYGHT
TRBJ2-1 | TRBV5-1 | ASSLRKEPPYNEQF
TRBJ2-7 | TRBV20-1 | SVSRSGGFYEQY
TRBJ2-1 | TRBV28 | ASMGDLIRAAPSYNEQF
TRBJ2-7 | TRBV7-2 | ASSLVWTASYEQY
TRBJ1-1 | TRBV7-2 | ASSLRTGDTEAF
TRBJ1-1 | TRBV3-1 | ASSQVGGGNTEAF
TRBJ1-2 | TRBV20-1 | SARDRQGGDGYT
TRBJ2-1 | TRBV3-1 | ASSQDRASDEQF
TRBJ2-5 | TRBV12-3/TRBV12-4 | ASSLGRVVGKTQY
TRBJ2-7 | TRBV27 | ASSSQQGSYEQY